A selection of T cell receptor beta chains follows, all from one sample in a study of blood T cell repertoires in COVID-19. TCRdb's table, derived via immunoSEQ multiplex PCR, lists solely in-frame clones and lacks some. Of more than 40,000 clones in the sample, over 75% are singletons; the top ten hold 4.5% to 5.5%. Specimen: peripheral blood. All receptors derive from a man in his 70s with acute or convalescent COVID-19. The CDR3 runs from the conserved cysteine through the conserved F or W. D genes are given only for firm matches. Size is omitted from some rows. Given values are once, few, many or a class for expanded clones.

>TRBD1|NA|TRBV6-5|TRBJ1-2
TGTGCCAGCAGTCGGACAGGGAACTATGGCTACACCTTC
CASSRTGNYGYTF
>NA|NA|TRBV11-2|TRBJ1-6
TGTGCCAGCAGCTTAGTGGCGGGCTGGAATTCACCCCTCCACTTT
CASSLVAGWNSPLHF
>TRBD1|NA|TRBV20-1|TRBJ2-7
TGCAGTGCTAGTGGGGACAGGGTAGGCCACGAGCAGTACTTC
CSASGDRVGHEQYF
>TRBD1|NA|TRBV2|TRBJ1-1
TGTGCCAGCATGAGGACAGGAAACACTGAAGCTTTCTTT
CASMRTGNTEAFF
>NA|NA|TRBV29-1|TRBJ2-4
NA
CSVLEKAKNIQYF
>TRBD2|NA|TRBV11-2|TRBJ2-3
TGTGCCAGCAGGAGGCGGGGGACCACAGATACGCAGTATTTT
CASRRRGTTDTQYF
>TRBD1|NA|TRBV2|TRBJ1-4
TGTGCCGAGGGGGCCGAAGGTGAAAAACTGTTTTTT
CAEGAEGEKLFF
>TRBD1|NA|TRBV6-1|TRBJ1-2
TGTGCCAGCAGTGAAAGGACAGGCAACTATGGCTACACCTTC
CASSERTGNYGYTF
>TRBD1|NA|TRBV6-4|TRBJ1-5
TGTGCCAGCAGCCCTCCCGGGACAGGGGGCGTTCAGCCCCAGCATTTT
CASSPPGTGGVQPQHF
>NA|NA|TRBV27|TRBJ2-3
TGTGCCAGCAGTTTCCCCTCGACTCCAGATACGCAGTATTTT
CASSFPSTPDTQYF
>NA|NA|TRBV6-2/TRBV6-3|TRBJ2-7
TGTGCCAGCAGTTACTCTGGCTCCAGAAGCTCCTACGAGCAGTACTTC
CASSYSGSRSSYEQYF
>NA|NA|TRBV24-1|TRBJ2-4
TGTGCCACCAGTGATTTGCAACGTAGGGGTGGGCCCGAGGACATTCAGTACTTC
CATSDLQRRGGPEDIQYF
>NA|NA|TRBV21-1|TRBJ2-1
TGTGCCAGTCAGGGGGGCGATGAGCAGTTCTTC
CASQGGDEQFF
>NA|NA|TRBV5-6|TRBJ1-2
TGTGCCAGCAGCCCGGACAGATACTATGGCTACACCTTC
CASSPDRYYGYTF
>NA|NA|TRBV7-8|TRBJ1-3
TGTGCCAGCAGCTTTGGAGGTTATGGTGGAAACACCATATATTTT
CASSFGGYGGNTIYF
>NA|NA|TRBV6-2/TRBV6-3|TRBJ1-2
TGTGCCAGCAGCGATAATCATGACAGGAGTTATGGCTACACCTTC
CASSDNHDRSYGYTF
>TRBD1|NA|TRBV5-3|TRBJ2-2
TGTGCCAGAAACAGGGGGACCGGGGAGCTGTTTTTT
CARNRGTGELFF
>TRBD2|NA|TRBV4-2|TRBJ2-7
TGTGCCAGCAGCCAAGACTTGCGGGAGTACGGTTACATTAACGAGCAGTACTTC
CASSQDLREYGYINEQYF
>TRBD1|NA|TRBV6-1|TRBJ1-5
TGTGCCGAGGCTGACAGGGCAAATCAGCCCCAGCATTTT
CAEADRANQPQHF
>NA|NA|TRBV11-2|TRBJ1-2
TGTGCCAGCAGCTTAAGACAGTCTGGCTATGGCTACACCTTC
CASSLRQSGYGYTF
>TRBD2|NA|TRBV6-2/TRBV6-3|TRBJ2-3
TGTGCCAGCAGTACCACCATACCCCAGCGGGGCCTCACGAATACGCAGTATTTT
CASSTTIPQRGLTNTQYF
>TRBD1|NA|TRBV19|TRBJ1-6
TGTGCCTCTAGTAAGGGACAGGGCGATTCACCCCTCCACTTT
CASSKGQGDSPLHF
>NA|NA|TRBV4-3|TRBJ2-7
TGCGCCAGCAGCCAAGATTGGGCAGAGTCGATCGCCTACGAGCAGTACTTC
CASSQDWAESIAYEQYF
>NA|NA|TRBV6-4|TRBJ2-3
TGTGCCAGCAGTGGTGGGGGGGCATCCGATACGCAGTATTTT
CASSGGGASDTQYF
>NA|NA|TRBV6-2/TRBV6-3|TRBJ2-3
TGTGCCAGCAGTACCCCCGGCGGGCCTAGCACAGATACGCAGTATTTT
CASSTPGGPSTDTQYF
>NA|NA|TRBV18|TRBJ2-2
TGTGCCAGCTCACTGTTTAGCGGCGCGAACACCGGGGAGCTGTTTTTT
CASSLFSGANTGELFF
>NA|NA|TRBV6-5|TRBJ2-5
TGTGCCAGCAGGCTTGAGGTGACCCAGTACTTC
CASRLEVTQYF
>NA|NA|TRBV28|TRBJ2-1
TGTGCCAGCAGTTTGATGGGGGGGCGGAATGAGCAGTTCTTC
CASSLMGGRNEQFF
>NA|once|TRBV21-1|TRBJ2-1
TGTGCCAGCAGCTCCTTCAATCGGGACACCTACAATGAGCAGTTCTTC
CASSSFNRDTYNEQFF
>TRBD1|NA|TRBV4-2|TRBJ1-1
TGTGCCAGCAGCCAAGAATACAGGGGTATTTGGAAAGCTTTCTTT
CASSQEYRGIWKAFF
>NA|NA|TRBV14|TRBJ1-4
TGTGCCAGCAGCCCCCTCCGGGGTAATGAAAAACTGTTTTTT
CASSPLRGNEKLFF
>NA|NA|TRBV18|TRBJ1-1
TGTGCCAGCTCACCAAGGGACACCTCGAACACTGAAGCTTTCTTT
CASSPRDTSNTEAFF
>TRBD1|NA|TRBV14|TRBJ2-7
TGTGCCAGCAGCCACATAAGGGGGACAGGGTCCTCCTACGAGCAGTACTTC
CASSHIRGTGSSYEQYF
>TRBD1|NA|TRBV4-1|TRBJ1-6
TGCGCCAGCAGCCCCCTGGGACAGTATAATTCACCCCTCCACTTT
CASSPLGQYNSPLHF
>NA|NA|TRBV7-2|TRBJ1-2
TGTGCCAGCAGCTTAGAGCCGGTGTCCTATGGCTACACCTTC
CASSLEPVSYGYTF
>NA|NA|TRBV7-7|TRBJ2-1
TGTGCCAGCAGCTTAGCGGACAGTACCTACAATGAGCAGTTCTTC
CASSLADSTYNEQFF
>NA|NA|TRBV7-2|TRBJ2-7
TGTGCCAGCAGCTTAGCCGACAGCTACGAGCAGTACTTC
CASSLADSYEQYF
>NA|NA|TRBV6-4|TRBJ1-5
TGTGCCAGCAGCACAGGATCAAATCAGCCCCAGCATTTT
CASSTGSNQPQHF
>TRBD2|NA|TRBV19|TRBJ2-6
TGTGCCAGTAGCATGACTAGCGAATCTGGGGCCAACGTCCTGACTTTC
CASSMTSESGANVLTF
>TRBD1|NA|TRBV6-5|TRBJ1-1
TGTGCCAGCAGTCCACAGGGGACTTTCACTGAAGCTTTCTTT
CASSPQGTFTEAFF
>NA|NA|TRBV28|TRBJ2-3
TGTGCCAGCAGTGGGCAGGACACAGATACGCAGTATTTT
CASSGQDTDTQYF
>TRBD1|NA|TRBV7-2|TRBJ1-4
TGTGCCAGCAGCGTTCGTGGGACAGGGGGTTTCGGTGAAAAACTGTTTTTT
CASSVRGTGGFGEKLFF
>NA|NA|TRBV6-1|TRBJ1-1
TGTGCCAGCAGTGACCCCGGGAGGGTGAACACTGAAGCTTTCTTT
CASSDPGRVNTEAFF
>NA|NA|TRBV6-2/TRBV6-3|TRBJ1-2
TGTGCCAGCAGTTATTCCGGGGGACTCGGCTACACCTTC
CASSYSGGLGYTF
>NA|NA|TRBV7-3|TRBJ2-3
TGTGCCAGCAGCTTAATGCCCTCGGGGGGCCGGGGGACAGATACGCAGTATTTT
CASSLMPSGGRGTDTQYF
>TRBD2|NA|TRBV2|TRBJ2-5
TGTGCCATCCACGAAGGGGGGACTAGCGGGTCCGGGTACCAAGAGACCCAGTACTTC
CAIHEGGTSGSGYQETQYF
>TRBD2|NA|TRBV27|TRBJ2-7
TGTGCCAGCAGAGGGCTAGCGGGCGAGCAGTACTTC
CASRGLAGEQYF
>NA|NA|TRBV19|TRBJ1-2
TGTGCCAGTAGTATGGTACAGCTGAACTATGGCTACACCTTC
CASSMVQLNYGYTF
>TRBD1|NA|TRBV9|TRBJ2-2
TGTGCCAGCAGCGTAGTGACAGGGGACACCGGGGAGCTGTTTTTT
CASSVVTGDTGELFF
>NA|NA|TRBV2|TRBJ1-6
TGTGCCAGCAGTGAACGGGGGGCTGGGTCACCCCTCCACTTT
CASSERGAGSPLHF
>NA|NA|TRBV6-6|TRBJ2-2
TGTGCCAGCAGTTACGAGGGTCTGAACACCGGGGAGCTGTTTTTT
CASSYEGLNTGELFF
>NA|once|TRBV30|TRBJ2-1
TGTGCCTGGGGTCCGGGTCATGAGCAGTTCTTC
CAWGPGHEQFF
>NA|NA|TRBV27|TRBJ2-3
TGTGCCAGCAAGCCTAACCTGGGGCTCCCAGATACGCAGTATTTT
CASKPNLGLPDTQYF
>NA|NA|TRBV6-5|TRBJ1-1
TGTGCCAGCAGCCCCTGGGGGGGAAACACTGAAGCTTTCTTT
CASSPWGGNTEAFF